This T cell receptor (beta chain) was recorded in a study of chemoradiotherapy in HPV16-positive cancers. Samples were taken several times over chemoradiotherapy. The table came from immunoSEQ multiplex PCR; TCRdb's copy has only in-frame clones and leaves some out. The table records some 6,600 clones, 81% of them present only once. The junction had 8 bases not matched to a gene; V was cut back by 5 bases and J by 8 bases. Germline CDR1 reads SGHTA; CDR2 reads FQGNSA. CDR3 length: 16 residues. The clonotype originates from a human donor with HPV-associated anogenital cancer. The material was tumor tissue, obtained from a patient who underwent chemoradiotherapy. The V call is TRBV7-2, the J call TRBJ2-1; the match to TRBD2 covers 14 bases. CDR3 coding DNA: TGTGCCAGCAGCCGGTCCGGACTAGCGGGGGGCGATGAGCAGTTCTTC. It is translated as CASSRSGLAGGDEQFF. Full variable domain (missing parts from reference TRBV7-2 and TRBJ2-1): GAGVSQSPSNKVTEKGKDVELRCDPISGHTALYWYRQSLGQGLEFLIYFQGNSAPDKSGLPSDRFSAERTGGSVSTLTIQRTQQEDSAVYLCASSRSGLAGGDEQFFGPGTRLTVL.